The 5 T cell receptor beta chains listed next were all sequenced from one sample in a study of cytomegalovirus exposure and HLA in healthy donors. The PCR had 60 Vbeta and 13 Jbeta primers. Sequencing was performed with immunoSEQ multiplex PCR; in TCRdb, only in-frame clones are kept and a portion is missing. The sample has about 130,000 clones; about 80% are singletons. The sample taken for sequencing was PBMCs. The receptors originated from a woman between 45 and 65 years old in good health and CMV-seronegative.

The chain employs TRBV28 and TRBJ2-7; TRBD2 might be the D (5 bases). Germline V lookup: CDR1 MDHEN, CDR2 SYDVKM. V was pared by 3 bases and J by 0 bases, with 12 bases between. This CDR3 region has 15 residues. DNA of the CDR3: TGTGCCAGCAGTTTTCACCGGGGAAACTCCTACGAGCAGTACTTC. Protein product: CASSFHRGNSYEQYF.

J is TRBJ2-7 and V is TRBV14; 10 bases are a match to TRBD1. The CDR3 is made up of 15 amino acids. The germline CDR1 and CDR2 sequences are SGHDN and FVKESK. V lost 4 bases to trimming and J lost 5 bases; unmatched junction nucleotides: 8. The CDR3 here is CASSLRTGGLDEQYF. CDR3 bases: TGTGCCAGCAGCCTTAGGACAGGGGGACTGGACGAGCAGTACTTC.

The chain is built from TRBV7-9 and TRBJ2-1; 7 nucleotides agree with TRBD1. The CDR3 consists of 15 residues. CDR1 and CDR2 from the germline V gene are SEHNR and FQNEAQ (reference sequence). Trimming cost V 2 bases and J 4 bases; bases outside gene matches: 5. CDR3 sequence reads: CASSLRAGGYNEQFF. The CDR3 DNA reads TGTGCCAGCAGCTTAAGGGCAGGGGGATACAATGAGCAGTTCTTC.

The chain joins TRBV4-2 to TRBJ1-4, with D unresolved. The CDR3 runs to 15 residues. From germline, CDR1 is LGHNA and CDR2 YNFKEQ. V was pared by 4 bases and J by 4 bases, with 13 bases between. In DNA, the CDR3 is TGTGCCAGCAGCCTGGACGGGGAGGTTAATGAAAAACTGTTTTTT. Translating gives CASSLDGEVNEKLFF.

V and J are TRBV7-2 and TRBJ1-3; D gene ambiguous. V shed 5 bases and J shed 4 bases, with 15 bases lying between them. CDR1 is SGHTA and CDR2 is FQGNSA in the germline V gene. The CDR3 has 15 amino acids. CDR3 protein: CASSPLSGVGNTIYF. CDR3 nucleotides: TGTGCCAGCAGCCCTCTCAGCGGGGTCGGAAACACCATATATTTT.